The 8 T cell receptor beta chains below all came from one sample that was sequenced in a study of blood T cells in healthy people across ages. Using a J-beta primer mix together with a sample-barcoded 5' primer, a second PCR was run for roughly 6 to 12 cycles. MiXCR, run by TCRdb on the 5' RACE reads, gives a single entry per CDR3 protein. Of around 750,000 distinct CDR3 sequences listed, about 55% are singletons. The sequencing sample was made of blood. The receptors derive from a man older than 75 in good health.

The rearrangement links TRBV18 to TRBJ1-2; D call uncertain. This CDR3 region has 15 residues. The V gene lost 4 bases and the J gene lost 0 bases, with 12 bases spanning the gap. The germline V gene encodes CDR1 KGHSH and CDR2 LQKENI. CDR3 coding DNA: TGTGCCAGCTCACAGGAAGGAACGCCTAACTATGGCTACACCTTC. It translates to CASSQEGTPNYGYTF.

This clonotype was seen once. The genes are TRBV15 and TRBJ1-2; 7 nucleotides line up with TRBD1. The CDR3 has 15 residues. Germline CDR1 reads LNHNV; CDR2 reads YYDKDF (reference sequence). Trimming at V came to 3 bases and at J to 2 bases, leaving 6 bases not matched to a gene. The CDR3 coding sequence is TGTGCCACCAGCAGGTCGGACAGGCCCAACTATGGCTACACCTTC. This gives the protein CATSRSDRPNYGYTF.

This chain connects TRBV2 to TRBJ1-5; no definite D call. The CDR3 extends over 13 amino acids. The germline V gene has CDR1 SNHLY and CDR2 FYNNEI. Between the trimmed V and J ends, which lost 7 bases and 4 bases, there was a span of 11 bases. The CDR3 reads CASTGSPNQPQHF. As DNA, the CDR3 is TGTGCCAGCACGGGATCCCCAAATCAGCCCCAGCATTTT.

This clonotype showed up just a few times. J is TRBJ2-7 and V is TRBV6-6; tentatively, D is TRBD2 (6 bases). The germline V and J ends were trimmed by 6 bases and 3 bases, with 15 bases remaining between them. The germline V gene encodes CDR1 MNHNY and CDR2 SVGAGI (reference sequence). The CDR3 sequence is 14 residues long. In nucleotides, the CDR3 is TGTGCCAGCAGCGGGGCGCTAGCGAACTACGAGCAGTACTTC. Its protein is CASSGALANYEQYF.

V gene TRBV6-1 combines with J gene TRBJ2-7; D not resolved. The CDR3 length is 15 residues. Trimming removed 5 bases at V and 1 base at J, with 15 bases between. Germline lookup yields CDR1 MNHNS and CDR2 SASEGT. DNA for the CDR3: TGTGCCAGCAGTTCCAGGCCCTCTTTATCCTACGAGCAGTACTTC. Its protein product is CASSSRPSLSYEQYF.

This clonotype was counted a few times. This chain connects TRBV7-2 to TRBJ2-3; D unresolved. V lost 2 bases to trimming and J lost 14 bases, with 20 bases between them. CDR3 length: 14 residues. CDR1 and CDR2 (germline): SGHTA, FQGNSA. CDR3 in amino acids: CASSLTPGGRYAYF. CDR3 nucleotides: TGTGCCAGCAGCTTAACCCCAGGCGGAAGATACGCGTATTTT. The full variable domain, its missing parts supplied by reference TRBV7-2 and TRBJ2-3, is GAGVSQSPSNKVTEKGKDVELRCDPISGHTALYWYRQSLGQGLEFLIYFQGNSAPDKSGLPSDRFSAERTGGSVSTLTIQRTQQEDSAVYLCASSLTPGGRYAYFGPGTRLTVL.

This clonotype has a handful of counts. The chain recombines TRBV2 with TRBJ1-2, with a tentative D call TRBD1 (6 bases). The CDR3 is 13 amino acids. V was trimmed by 5 bases and J by 7 bases, leaving 14 bases between them. The V gene's germline CDR1 is SNHLY and CDR2 FYNNEI. CDR3 bases: TGTGCCAGCAGTTTCAGACAGGCCGCTGGCTACACCTTC. Protein product: CASSFRQAAGYTF. Looking up the rest from reference TRBV2 and TRBJ1-2 gives the full variable domain: EPEVTQTPSHQVTQMGQEVILRCVPISNHLYFYWYRQILGQKVEFLVSFYNNEISEKSEIFDDQFSVERPDGSNFTLKIRSTKLEDSAMYFCASSFRQAAGYTFGSGTRLTVV.

V usage is TRBV29-1 and J usage is TRBJ1-1; TRBD1 agrees at 7 bases. The CDR3 spans 15 residues. Germline trimming cut 3 bases from V and 2 bases from J; bases unmatched to any gene: 9. CDR1 and CDR2 from the germline V gene are SQVTM and ANQGSEA. The CDR3 region is CSVEGAEGANTEAFF. The CDR3 DNA reads as TGCAGCGTTGAGGGAGCGGAGGGGGCAAACACTGAAGCTTTCTTT.